This is a list of T cell receptor beta chains from one sample in a study of cytomegalovirus exposure and HLA in healthy donors. Clones were sequenced by immunoSEQ multiplex PCR, and TCRdb holds only the in-frame ones, with some missing. The sample lists fewer than 250,000 clones; around 87% were seen once. Sequencing was done on a sample of PBMCs. These receptors all stem from a woman aged 18-30 years in good health and CMV-seronegative. Both conserved end residues are part of each CDR3. The order of the fields is D gene, J gene, clone size, V gene, CDR3 DNA, CDR3 protein. The D gene is left open where the match is weak. Size values are once, few and many counts, or a class for expanded clones, and some rows have none.

TRBD2 | TRBJ2-3 | few | TRBV30 | TGTGCCTGGGCTACACGGGGGGGTGGAGATACGCAGTATTTT | CAWATRGGGDTQYF
TRBD1 | TRBJ2-1 | - | TRBV29-1 | TGCAGCGCTAAAATGGGACAGGTCTACAATGAGCAGTTCTTC | CSAKMGQVYNEQFF
TRBD1 | TRBJ2-3 | - | TRBV10-1 | TGCGCCAGCAGTGTTGGGACAGGAGGACACACAGATACGCAGTATTTT | CASSVGTGGHTDTQYF
- | TRBJ2-1 | - | TRBV10-3 | TGTGCCATCAGTTGGACGGGATTCAATGAGCAGTTCTTC | CAISWTGFNEQFF
- | TRBJ1-6 | - | TRBV7-8 | TGTGCCAGCAGCTTATTCCCGGAGGATAATTCACCCCTCCACTTT | CASSLFPEDNSPLHF
TRBD1 | TRBJ1-1 | - | TRBV5-1 | TGCGCCAGCAGCGACGTCCCGGGACAGGGAATGAACACTGAAGCTTTCTTT | CASSDVPGQGMNTEAFF
TRBD2 | TRBJ2-5 | - | TRBV9 | TGTGCCAGCAGCGTGGGGGTAAGCGGGAGTCGGGAGACCCAGTACTTC | CASSVGVSGSRETQYF
TRBD1 | TRBJ1-6 | - | TRBV6-1 | TGTGCCAGCAGTGAAGGGACAGGGAAGAATTCACCCCTCCACTTT | CASSEGTGKNSPLHF
- | TRBJ2-5 | - | TRBV27 | TGTGCCAGCAGTTTAATCCCGGGAGTTTTTTTGGAAGAGACCCAGTACTTC | CASSLIPGVFLEETQYF
- | TRBJ2-7 | - | TRBV29-1 | TGCAGCGTTGGTTTCGGCTACGAGCAGTACTTC | CSVGFGYEQYF
TRBD1 | TRBJ2-2 | - | TRBV2 | TGTGCCAGCAGCTACCGGGACAGGAGTACCGGGGAGCTGTTTTTT | CASSYRDRSTGELFF
- | TRBJ2-7 | - | TRBV30 | TGTGCCTGGATGCCTCCAATAACCTACGAGCAGTACTTC | CAWMPPITYEQYF
- | TRBJ2-1 | - | TRBV11-2 | TGTGCCAGCAGCTTCTTTACCGGGGAGCAGTTCTTC | CASSFFTGEQFF
TRBD1 | TRBJ2-7 | - | TRBV6-1 | TGTGCCAGCAACCCAGGGGGTCCCTACGAGCAGTACTTC | CASNPGGPYEQYF
- | TRBJ2-3 | - | TRBV5-1 | TGCGCCAGCAGACTACCTTCCACGGGAAATACGCAGTATTTT | CASRLPSTGNTQYF
- | TRBJ1-2 | once | TRBV7-8 | TGTGCCAGCAGCTCCCTGGGGGGGGGTTATGGCTACACCTTC | CASSSLGGGYGYTF
TRBD2 | TRBJ2-1 | - | TRBV28 | TGTGCCAGCATCTCACCCTTCGGCGGGGGGCACAACAATGAGCAGTTCTTC | CASISPFGGGHNNEQFF
TRBD1 | TRBJ2-5 | - | TRBV11-3 | TGTGCCAGCAGCATCGGGACAGACGAGACCCAGTACTTC | CASSIGTDETQYF
- | TRBJ2-7 | - | TRBV5-1 | TGCGCCAGCAGCTTGGAAGGGGCGCACCTCTCCTACGAGCAGTACTTC | CASSLEGAHLSYEQYF
TRBD1 | TRBJ1-4 | - | TRBV28 | TGTGCCAGCAGTGGAACCGGGACAGGGCCAACTAATGAAAAACTGTTTTTT | CASSGTGTGPTNEKLFF
TRBD1 | TRBJ2-1 | once | TRBV9 | TGTGCCAGCAGCATACAGGGGTACAATGAGCAGTTCTTC | CASSIQGYNEQFF
TRBD1 | TRBJ1-2 | - | TRBV18 | TGTGCCAGCTCCCCCGCCCAGGGGGCGTATAACTATGGCTACACCTTC | CASSPAQGAYNYGYTF
TRBD2 | TRBJ2-3 | - | TRBV10-2 | TGCGCCAGCAGCTCCGGGACTAGCGGGGGGTTCACAGATACGCAGTATTTT | CASSSGTSGGFTDTQYF
- | TRBJ1-2 | - | TRBV11-2 | TGTGCCAGCATCCCACAGGGCCTTGGCTATGGCTACACCTTC | CASIPQGLGYGYTF
- | TRBJ1-3 | - | TRBV7-8 | TGTGCCAGCAGCTTCGTCCAGGACACCATATATTTT | CASSFVQDTIYF
TRBD2 | TRBJ2-7 | - | TRBV25-1 | TGTGCCAGCAGTGAGACGACTAGCGGGGCCTACGAGCAGTACTTC | CASSETTSGAYEQYF
- | TRBJ1-2 | - | TRBV5-4 | TGTGCCAGCAGCTCCACCGGTCCTACTAACTATGGCTACACCTTC | CASSSTGPTNYGYTF
TRBD2 | TRBJ2-3 | - | TRBV4-2 | TGTGCCAGCAGCCAAGATCAGGCTAGCGGGGGAGATACGCAGTATTTT | CASSQDQASGGDTQYF
TRBD1 | TRBJ2-3 | - | TRBV4-3 | TGCGCCAGCAGCCAATCACAGGGGGCAGATACGCAGTATTTT | CASSQSQGADTQYF
TRBD1 | TRBJ1-1 | - | TRBV30 | TGTGCCTGGATCCCGGGACAGGGAAGGTCGTGGGGAGCTTTCTTT | CAWIPGQGRSWGAFF
TRBD1 | TRBJ1-5 | - | TRBV5-6 | TGTGCCAGCAGCCCCGACAGGGGTAGCAATCAGCCCCAGCATTTT | CASSPDRGSNQPQHF
- | TRBJ1-1 | - | TRBV10-3 | TGTGCCATCAGTGAGTTAGGACAGACGAACACTGAAGCTTTCTTT | CAISELGQTNTEAFF
TRBD2 | TRBJ2-1 | - | TRBV7-9 | TGTGCCAGCAGCTCTCCGGGACTAGGAGGGGATGAGCAGTTCTTC | CASSSPGLGGDEQFF
- | TRBJ2-2 | - | TRBV5-4 | TGTGCCAGCAGCTTGCGGGGAGGGGGACCGAACACCGGGGAGCTGTTTTTT | CASSLRGGGPNTGELFF
- | TRBJ1-2 | - | TRBV5-6 | TGTGCCAGCAGCTTGGGGTACAGTGGCTACACCTTC | CASSLGYSGYTF
- | TRBJ1-4 | few | TRBV6-1 | TGTGCCAGCAGTGAAGCAACAGGGTCTAATGAAAAACTGTTTTTT | CASSEATGSNEKLFF
TRBD1 | TRBJ1-2 | - | TRBV5-1 | TGCGCCAGCAGCTTGATGGCTTTCTGGGACAGGGAAATCTATGGCTACACCTTC | CASSLMAFWDREIYGYTF
- | TRBJ2-5 | - | TRBV4-2 | TGTGCCAGCAGCCAAGAGGGGGCTTACCAAGAGACCCAGTACTTC | CASSQEGAYQETQYF
- | TRBJ1-1 | - | TRBV19 | TGTGCCAGTAGTATTGGGGCCACTGAAGCTTTCTTT | CASSIGATEAFF
TRBD1 | TRBJ1-4 | - | TRBV4-2 | TGTGCCAGCAGCCAAGATGGAACAGGGGGCTATGAAAAACTGTTTTTT | CASSQDGTGGYEKLFF
- | TRBJ2-3 | once | TRBV30 | TGTGCCTGCACAGCGGCGGGTTCCCCAGATACGCAGTATTTT | CACTAAGSPDTQYF
- | TRBJ1-2 | - | TRBV10-3 | TGTGCCACAAACAGGGAAGTGTACTATGGCTACACCTTC | CATNREVYYGYTF
- | TRBJ1-2 | - | TRBV11-2 | TGTGCCAGCAGCTTGCAGGCTAACTATGGCTACACCTTC | CASSLQANYGYTF
- | TRBJ1-1 | - | TRBV10-1 | TGCGCCAGCAGTGAGTCAGCAGGTATTTACACTGAAGCTTTCTTT | CASSESAGIYTEAFF
TRBD2 | TRBJ2-1 | once | TRBV9 | TGTGCCAGCAGCGAAAGCGGGGGGAGCTCCTACAATGAGCAGTTCTTC | CASSESGGSSYNEQFF
- | TRBJ2-7 | - | TRBV7-9 | TGTGCCAGCAGCTTAGGCAGGGGAGCCTACGAGCAGTACTTC | CASSLGRGAYEQYF
TRBD1 | TRBJ2-3 | once | TRBV5-1 | TGCGCCAGCAGCTTGACCTATCTTACAGGGGGGAGGACAGATACGCAGTATTTT | CASSLTYLTGGRTDTQYF